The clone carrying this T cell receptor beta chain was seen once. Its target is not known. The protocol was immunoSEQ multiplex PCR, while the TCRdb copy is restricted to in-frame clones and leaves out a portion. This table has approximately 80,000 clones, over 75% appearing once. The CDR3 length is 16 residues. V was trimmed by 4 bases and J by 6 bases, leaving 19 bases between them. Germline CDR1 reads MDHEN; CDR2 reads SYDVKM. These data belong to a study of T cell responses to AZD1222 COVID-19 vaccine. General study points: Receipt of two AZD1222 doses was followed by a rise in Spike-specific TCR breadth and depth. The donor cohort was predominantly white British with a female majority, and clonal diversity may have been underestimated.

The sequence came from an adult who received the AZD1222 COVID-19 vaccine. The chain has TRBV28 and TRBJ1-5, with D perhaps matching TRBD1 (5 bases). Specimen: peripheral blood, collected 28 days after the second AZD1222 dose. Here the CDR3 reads CASSSPGRGPGQPQHF. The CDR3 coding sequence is TGTGCCAGCAGTTCCCCGGGGCGGGGCCCAGGTCAGCCCCAGCATTTT.